The next 9 T cell receptor beta chains were all read from a single sample in a study of control samples from healthy donors and cancer patients. Libraries were prepared by immunoSEQ multiplex PCR; TCRdb keeps only in-frame clonotypes and omits some of them. The sample has roughly 98,000 clones, over 90% seen once. Sequenced: blood. The receptors here all came from a young man in good health.

The gene calls are TRBV14 and TRBJ1-1; 12 positions match TRBD1. Germline V gene sequence: CDR1 SGHDN, CDR2 FVKESK. V gave up 4 bases and J gave up 8 bases; unmatched junction bases: 8. CDR3 size: 15 residues. The CDR3: CASSLTRDRGLEAFF. CDR3 DNA sequence: TGTGCCAGCAGCCTTACCCGGGACAGGGGGCTCGAAGCTTTCTTT.

The chain employs TRBV21-1 and TRBJ1-2. TRBV21-1 has pseudogene status. The length of the CDR3 is 14 residues. CDR3 region: CAREQSRLNYGYTF. The CDR3, as DNA: TGTGCCAGGGAGCAAAGCCGGCTAAACTATGGCTACACCTTC.

The gene calls are TRBV14 and TRBJ2-3; D uncertain. The ends were cut back, 0 bases at V and 5 bases at J, with 6 bases in the middle. Germline values: CDR1 SGHDN, CDR2 FVKESK. The CDR3 has 13 residues. The CDR3 here is CASSQDLRDTQYF. The CDR3 nucleotides read TGTGCCAGCAGCCAAGATCTTAGAGATACGCAGTATTTT.

Only one count was recorded for this clone. The V and J genes are TRBV4-3 and TRBJ2-7; D gene ambiguous. Deletions cut 1 base from V and 5 bases from J, with 9 bases between. The V gene's germline CDR1 is LGHNA and CDR2 YSLEER. The CDR3 loop spans 13 amino acids. DNA of the CDR3: TGCGCCAGCAGCCAAGCCGTAGGCCACGAGCAGTACTTC. It is translated as CASSQAVGHEQYF.

The rearrangement joins TRBV6-5 to TRBJ1-5; 9 bases are a match to TRBD1. This CDR3 contains 15 residues. The germline V gene has CDR1 MNHEY and CDR2 SVGAGI. J was trimmed by 4 bases and V by 6 bases; bases with no gene match: 7. This chain's CDR3 is CASSPGTGYNQPQHF. As DNA, the CDR3 is TGTGCCAGCAGCCCCGGGACAGGGTATAATCAGCCCCAGCATTTT.

This chain joins TRBV15 and TRBJ2-7; possibly TRBD1 or TRBD2 for D (6 bases each). The germline CDR1 and CDR2 sequences are LNHNV and YYDKDF (reference sequence). CDR3 size: 15 residues. V was pared by 0 bases and J by 7 bases, with 16 bases between. The CDR3 DNA sequence: TGTGCCACCAGCAGAGAATATCCGGGGGCTCGGGAGCAGTACTTC. Amino acids: CATSREYPGAREQYF.

This CDR3 reads CASSPQADSEKLFF. As DNA, the CDR3 is TGCGCCAGCAGCCCCCAGGCAGATTCTGAAAAACTGTTTTTT. This chain joins TRBV5-1 and TRBJ1-4; unclear D gene. The germline CDR1 and CDR2 sequences are SGHRS and YFSETQ. The CDR3 totals 14 residues. V was shortened by 4 bases and J by 7 bases, with 14 bases between the two germline ends.

V usage is TRBV19 and J usage is TRBJ2-7; D is uncertain. Trimming pared 2 bases from V and 5 bases from J, leaving 13 bases between. Germline loops: CDR1 LNHDA, CDR2 SQIVND (reference sequence). The CDR3 is 14 amino acids. This CDR3 reads CASSIFGSGNEQYF. The CDR3 region has the DNA TGTGCCAGTAGTATATTTGGCAGTGGGAACGAGCAGTACTTC.

The rearrangement uses TRBV18 and TRBJ2-1, with D perhaps matching TRBD2 (6 bases). The CDR3 loop spans 17 amino acids. Germline CDR1 and CDR2: KGHSH and LQKENI. The germline V and J ends were trimmed by 6 bases and 1 base, with 19 bases remaining between them. In DNA, the CDR3 is TGTGCCAGCTCTCTTAACCTTGGGGGGTATTCCTACAATGAGCAGTTCTTC. As protein: CASSLNLGGYSYNEQFF. The whole variable domain, filled in from reference TRBV18 and TRBJ2-1, reads NAGVMQNPRHLVRRRGQEARLRCSPMKGHSHVYWYRQLPEEGLKFMVYLQKENIIDESGMPKERFSAEFPKEGPSILRIQQVVRGDSAAYFCASSLNLGGYSYNEQFFGPGTRLTVL.